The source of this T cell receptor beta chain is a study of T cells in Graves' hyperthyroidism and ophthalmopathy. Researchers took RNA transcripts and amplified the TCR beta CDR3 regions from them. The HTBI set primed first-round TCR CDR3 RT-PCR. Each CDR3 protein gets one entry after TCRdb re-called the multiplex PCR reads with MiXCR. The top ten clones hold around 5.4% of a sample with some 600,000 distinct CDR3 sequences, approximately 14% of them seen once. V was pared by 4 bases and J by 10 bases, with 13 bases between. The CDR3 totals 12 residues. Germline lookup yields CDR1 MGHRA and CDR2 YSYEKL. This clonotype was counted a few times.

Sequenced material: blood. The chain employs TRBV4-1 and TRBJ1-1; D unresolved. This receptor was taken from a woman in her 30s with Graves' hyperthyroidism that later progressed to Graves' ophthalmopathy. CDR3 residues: CASSLQGDRAFF. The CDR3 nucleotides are TGCGCCAGCAGCCTGCAAGGAGATCGAGCTTTCTTT.